This T cell receptor (beta chain) was sequenced in a study of early T cells in non-severe SARS-CoV-2 infection. This clonotype was recorded at least ten times. TCRdb re-called the 5' RACE reads with MiXCR, one entry per CDR3 protein. The table has 75,000 or so distinct CDR3 sequences, roughly 10% seen once. Trimming took 0 bases from V and 4 from J, leaving 2 bases between them. There are 12 residues in the CDR3. Germline CDR1 KGHSH, CDR2 LQKENI. The TCR sequence derives from an adult who was a healthcare worker with PCR-confirmed SARS-CoV-2 infection or an uninfected control (not recorded which). This sequence joins TRBV18 and TRBJ2-3; D not certain. The source material was whole blood, sampled at baseline. The CDR3 loop reads CASSPPSDTQYF. The DNA for the CDR3 is TGTGCCAGCTCACCACCTTCAGATACGCAGTATTTT.